This T cell receptor (beta chain) was captured in a study of control samples from healthy donors and cancer patients. From germline, CDR1 is SGHRS and CDR2 YFSETQ. The CDR3 spans 15 residues. The V segment lost 3 bases and the J segment 5 bases; nucleotides outside the gene matches: 6. This table comes from immunoSEQ multiplex PCR, and its TCRdb copy is limited to in-frame clones, with some not included. Among 52,000 or so clones listed, 90% to 95% were seen once. The V call is TRBV5-1, the J call TRBJ1-1; 11 nucleotides align to TRBD1. The TCR originated in a man aged 30-40 years in good health. The specimen was blood. This CDR3 reads CASSYGTGGGTEAFF. The CDR3 nucleotides read TGCGCCAGCAGCTACGGGACAGGGGGTGGAACTGAAGCTTTCTTT.